The 29 T cell receptor beta chains below all came from one sample that was sequenced in a study of T cell responses to AZD1222 COVID-19 vaccine (dated by TCRdb to about 2021). Libraries were constructed by the immunoSEQ multiplex PCR assay. TCRdb retrieved this table from immuneACCESS and kept in-frame rearrangements only. Not all clones are present; in checked studies, unresolved V genes account for under half, and no reason is known for the remainder. Across this sample there are roughly 25,000 clones, with 86% seen only once. The biggest ten clones account for roughly 8% of the sample. The meaning of the sample's time point label: about 28 days (+/-7) after the second vaccine dose. The specimen comprised peripheral blood, sampled 28 days after the second AZD1222 dose. The receptors were sampled from an adult who received the AZD1222 COVID-19 vaccine.

The chain combines TRBV28 with TRBJ2-7; D uncertain. The germline CDR1 and CDR2 sequences are MDHEN and SYDVKM. The CDR3 consists of 13 residues. V lost 5 bases and J 5 bases, leaving 13 bases between the germline ends. CDR3 in amino acids: CASSISRSNEQYF. The CDR3 DNA is TGTGCCAGCAGTATATCCCGGAGCAACGAGCAGTACTTC.

The chain uses TRBV11-2 and TRBJ2-1; D is uncertain. The germline CDR1 and CDR2 sequences are SGHAT and FQNNGV. This CDR3 is built from 12 residues. Trimming cost V 3 bases and J 9 bases, with 9 bases left between them. CDR3 coding DNA: TGTGCCAGCAGCTTGCGCCCCGGTGAGCAGTTCTTC. As protein: CASSLRPGEQFF.

The chain joins TRBV19 to TRBJ2-7; possible D gene TRBD2, 5 bases. The CDR3 spans 15 residues. The germline CDR1 and CDR2 sequences are LNHDA and SQIVND (reference sequence). With 1 base removed from V and 2 bases from J, the gap between germline ends came to 12 bases. The CDR3 sequence: CASSIGGSHPYEQYF. CDR3 DNA: TGTGCCAGTAGTATAGGCGGGTCTCACCCCTACGAGCAGTACTTC.

The chain couples TRBV11-2 to TRBJ2-7; TRBD1 matches at 7 bases. The ends lost 2 bases at V and 6 bases at J; junction bases unmatched: 4. This CDR3 comprises 13 residues. Germline-derived CDR1 and CDR2 are SGHAT and FQNNGV. Written as DNA, the CDR3 is TGTGCCAGCAGCTTAATGACAGGGTCCGAGCAGTACTTC. It translates to CASSLMTGSEQYF. Based on the CDR3 plus reference TRBV11-2 and TRBJ2-7, the full variable domain is EAGVAQSPRYKIIEKRQSVAFWCNPISGHATLYWYQQILGQGPKLLIQFQNNGVVDDSQLPKDRFSAERLKGVDSTLKIQPAKLEDSAVYLCASSLMTGSEQYFGPGTRLTVT.

The chain uses TRBV11-3 and TRBJ2-1; TRBD1 matches at 8 bases. J gave up 0 bases and V 5 bases, and 18 bases lay outside the gene matches. The CDR3 covers 20 residues. CDR1 is SGHNT, CDR2 YENEEA, per germline. The CDR3 reads CASSHRTGILATSSYNEQFF. CDR3 sequence (DNA): TGTGCCAGCAGCCACCGGACAGGGATCTTGGCGACTAGCTCCTACAATGAGCAGTTCTTC.

This chain links TRBV7-2 with TRBJ1-4; D is possibly TRBD1 (6 bases). Germline-derived CDR1 and CDR2 are SGHTA and FQGNSA. The CDR3 is made up of 15 amino acids. V dropped 6 bases and J dropped 8 bases, with 19 bases sitting between them. The DNA of the CDR3 is TGTGCCAGCAGTTTCTATGGGGGCGGCTTCGAAAAACTGTTTTTT. Translation: CASSFYGGGFEKLFF.

V is TRBV29-1 and J is TRBJ2-7, with TRBD2 identical over 7 bases. This CDR3 has 12 amino acids. Germline V gene sequence: CDR1 SQVTM, CDR2 ANQGSEA. V gave up 6 bases and J gave up 2 bases; unmatched junction bases: 4. The chain's CDR3 is CSVGTTTYEQYF. CDR3 bases: TGCAGCGTGGGGACTACCACCTACGAGCAGTACTTC.

The rearrangement uses TRBV12-3 or TRBV12-4 and TRBJ1-1; D might be TRBD1 (5 bases). Trimming removed 11 bases at V and 8 bases at J, with 15 bases between. This CDR3 region has 11 residues. Here the CDR3 reads CAGFGGREAFF. As DNA, the CDR3 is TGTGCCGGGTTTGGGGGACGGGAAGCTTTCTTT.

This clone was counted only a few times. The genes are TRBV12-3 or TRBV12-4 and TRBJ1-1, with D uncertain. The CDR3 is 11 residues long. Trimming cost V 1 base and J 3 bases, with 0 bases left between them. The CDR3 protein is CASSLDTEAFF. As DNA, the CDR3 is TGTGCCAGCAGTTTAGACACTGAAGCTTTCTTT.

This clone showed up just a few times. V and J are TRBV28 and TRBJ1-6, with a weak D call TRBD1 (6 bases). Germline V gene sequence: CDR1 MDHEN, CDR2 SYDVKM. Trimming pared 3 bases from V and 7 bases from J, leaving 16 bases between. The CDR3 loop spans 16 amino acids. CDR3 in amino acids: CASSLVGQPLNSPLHF. The CDR3 region has the DNA TGTGCCAGCAGTTTGGTTGGACAGCCTTTGAATTCACCCCTCCACTTT.

This chain connects TRBV6-4 to TRBJ2-4, with 11 bases fitting TRBD1. The ends lost 6 bases at V and 1 base at J; junction bases unmatched: 11. The germline V gene encodes CDR1 MRHNA and CDR2 SNTAGT. This CDR3 is built from 18 residues. Written as DNA, the CDR3 is TGTGCCAGCAGAATCGGACAGGGGGCCGGGGTGGCCAAAAACATTCAGTACTTC. Encoded protein: CASRIGQGAGVAKNIQYF.

This clone appeared a few times. The V gene is TRBV7-2, the J gene TRBJ2-7; D gene ambiguous. Per germline, CDR1 SGHTA and CDR2 FQGNSA. Trimming shortened V by 2 bases and J by 4 bases, and 3 bases separated the two germline ends. This CDR3 has 11 residues. The CDR3, as DNA: TGTGCCAGCAGCTTAAGATACGAGCAGTACTTC. Translating it yields CASSLRYEQYF.

This rearrangement joins TRBV11-3 to TRBJ1-1; D is perhaps TRBD1 (5 bases). The V end lost 8 bases, the J end lost 7 bases, and 20 bases lay between the germline ends. The germline V gene has CDR1 SGHNT and CDR2 YENEEA. The CDR3 extends over 14 amino acids. CDR3 protein: CASARGGASGEAFF. DNA of the CDR3: TGTGCCAGCGCCCGGGGAGGGGCCTCCGGTGAAGCTTTCTTT.

This sequence joins TRBV28 and TRBJ1-2; the D gene is possibly TRBD1 (5 bases). V lost 6 bases and J 0 bases, leaving 11 bases between the germline ends. Germline CDR1 and CDR2: MDHEN and SYDVKM. The CDR3 sequence is 14 residues long. The CDR3, as DNA: TGTGCCAGCAGCCCGGGACTGACTAACTATGGCTACACCTTC. Its protein product is CASSPGLTNYGYTF.

The V and J genes are TRBV15 and TRBJ2-1; D is unresolved. The CDR3 runs to 18 residues. V was clipped by 0 bases and J by 5 bases, with 20 bases between them. CDR1 and CDR2 from the germline V gene are LNHNV and YYDKDF (reference sequence). CDR3 nucleotides: TGTGCCACCAGCAGAGAAAAGGCAGCCAATACCAACAACAATGAGCAGTTCTTC. This sequence encodes CATSREKAANTNNNEQFF. The whole variable domain, filled in from reference TRBV15 and TRBJ2-1, reads DAMVIQNPRYQVTQFGKPVTLSCSQTLNHNVMYWYQQKSSQAPKLLFHYYDKDFNNEADTPDNFQSRRPNTSFCFLDIRSPGLGDTAMYLCATSREKAANTNNNEQFFGPGTRLTVL.

The chain is built from TRBV4-1 and TRBJ1-5; weak D call: TRBD1 (5 bases). With 3 bases removed from V and 3 bases from J, the gap between germline ends came to 12 bases. CDR3 length equals 15 residues. The germline gives CDR1 MGHRA, CDR2 YSYEKL. The CDR3 loop is CASSHSGGFNQPQHF. The DNA for the CDR3 is TGCGCCAGCAGCCACTCCGGGGGTTTCAATCAGCCCCAGCATTTT.

The genes are TRBV5-1 and TRBJ2-3; 7 bases are a match to TRBD1. Germline V gene data show CDR1 as SGHRS and CDR2 as YFSETQ. The ends lost 0 bases at V and 9 bases at J; junction bases unmatched: 7. The CDR3 length is 14 residues. The CDR3 DNA reads as TGCGCCAGCAGCTTGGGATCCCAGGGGGAAACGCAGTATTTT. Its protein is CASSLGSQGETQYF. Combining the CDR3 with reference TRBV5-1 and TRBJ2-3 gives the whole variable domain KAGVTQTPRYLIKTRGQQVTLSCSPISGHRSVSWYQQTPGQGLQFLFEYFSETQRNKGNFPGRFSGRQFSNSRSEMNVSTLELGDSALYLCASSLGSQGETQYFGPGTRLTVL.

The J gene is TRBJ2-3, the V gene TRBV6-5, with 7 positions matching TRBD2. The CDR3 runs to 15 residues. Looked up from germline, CDR1 is MNHEY and CDR2 is SVGAGI. The V gene end was trimmed by 6 bases and the J gene end by 0 bases; junction bases not matched to a gene: 6. The CDR3 DNA is TGTGCCAGCAGAAGTAGCGGGCATAGCACAGATACGCAGTATTTT. Translation gives CASRSSGHSTDTQYF.

This chain joins TRBV6-5 and TRBJ2-2; D is unresolved. CDR1 is MNHEY, CDR2 SVGAGI, per germline. The CDR3 consists of 15 residues. Trimming removed 8 bases from V and 1 base from J, with 14 bases in between. CDR3 nucleotides: TGTGCCAGCGCCCAGTGGGTATTGAACACCGGGGAGCTGTTTTTT. This translates into CASAQWVLNTGELFF.

The CDR3 spells CASSGRGRAGAYEQYF. CDR3 in DNA: TGCGCCAGCTCAGGTCGCGGGAGGGCCGGAGCTTACGAGCAGTACTTC. The chain uses TRBV10-2 and TRBJ2-7; 9 positions match TRBD2. CDR1 and CDR2 (germline): WSHSY, SAAADI. This CDR3 has 16 amino acids. V was clipped by 8 bases and J by 4 bases; unmatched bases: 15.

V gene TRBV9 combines with J gene TRBJ2-1; D perhaps matches TRBD2 (5 bases). Germline assignment: CDR1 SGDLS and CDR2 YYNGEE. The CDR3 runs 15 residues. V was cut by 2 bases and J by 1 base, with 10 bases left in between. This CDR3 is CASSVAGGSYNEQFF. CDR3 coding DNA: TGTGCCAGCAGCGTGGCCGGCGGGTCCTACAATGAGCAGTTCTTC.

This clone has only a few counts. The V gene is TRBV19, the J gene TRBJ1-2; D perhaps matches TRBD1 (5 bases). The CDR3 is made up of 15 amino acids. The germline V and J ends were trimmed by 4 bases and 3 bases, with 15 bases remaining between them. In germline, CDR1 is LNHDA, CDR2 SQIVND (reference sequence). CDR3 loop: CASSTTAGKHYGYTF. The CDR3 DNA reads TGTGCCAGTAGTACGACAGCCGGCAAACACTATGGCTACACCTTC. The whole variable domain, remainder taken from reference TRBV19 and TRBJ1-2, is DGGITQSPKYLFRKEGQNVTLSCEQNLNHDAMYWYRQDPGQGLRLIYYSQIVNDFQKGDIAEGYSVSREKKESFPLTVTSAQKNPTAFYLCASSTTAGKHYGYTFGSGTRLTVV.

The sample holds one count of this clone. The gene calls are TRBV6-5 and TRBJ1-2; 8 positions agree with TRBD1. Germline V gene sequence: CDR1 MNHEY, CDR2 SVGAGI. The V and J ends lost 6 bases and 0 bases, in that order; junction bases with no gene match: 3. The CDR3 extends over 14 amino acids. CDR3: CASRGTGTNYGYTF. CDR3 bases: TGTGCCAGCAGAGGGACAGGAACTAACTATGGCTACACCTTC.

The chain carries TRBV5-6 and TRBJ1-3; D gene unclear. This CDR3 is built from 15 residues. Germline V gene sequence: CDR1 SGHDT, CDR2 YYEEEE. Trimming removed 4 bases at V and 0 bases at J, with 11 bases between. The CDR3 sequence is CASSGADTSGNTIYF. CDR3 nucleotide sequence: TGTGCCAGCAGCGGAGCCGACACCTCTGGAAACACCATATATTTT.

This chain joins TRBV11-2 and TRBJ1-3; D not certain. Germline CDR1 SGHAT, CDR2 FQNNGV. With 1 base removed from V and 4 bases from J, the gap between germline ends came to 11 bases. This CDR3 is 15 amino acids long. CDR3 coding DNA: TGTGCCAGCAGCTTAGTACACGCCGGGGGAAACACCATATATTTT. Translating gives CASSLVHAGGNTIYF.

This rearrangement joins TRBV29-1 to TRBJ1-4; the D is unclear. CDR1 and CDR2 (germline): SQVTM, ANQGSEA. The CDR3 spans 12 residues. V gave up 7 bases and J gave up 5 bases, with 11 bases separating them. The CDR3 sequence is CSAGRPNEKLFF. In DNA form, the CDR3 reads TGCAGCGCGGGGAGGCCCAATGAAAAACTGTTTTTT.

The chain recombines TRBV10-1 with TRBJ1-2; weak D call: TRBD1 (6 bases). Trimming cost V 6 bases and J 1 base, with 18 bases left between them. Germline V CDR1 and CDR2: WNHNN, SYGVQD (reference sequence). This CDR3 region has 16 residues. CDR3 sequence: CASRDSSVFLNYGYTF. The CDR3 coding sequence is TGCGCCAGCAGGGACAGTTCAGTATTCCTTAACTATGGCTACACCTTC.

The chain couples TRBV6-1 to TRBJ2-2; 10 bases are a match to TRBD2. V shed 5 bases and J 3 bases; nucleotides not matched to a gene: 3. There are 15 residues in the CDR3. Germline V gives CDR1 MNHNS, CDR2 SASEGT. The CDR3 is CASSWTSGYTGELFF. CDR3 bases: TGTGCCAGCAGTTGGACTAGCGGTTACACCGGGGAGCTGTTTTTT.

The genes are TRBV5-1 and TRBJ2-1; either TRBD1 or TRBD2 may supply D (5 bases each). Germline CDR1 is SGHRS and CDR2 is YFSETQ. The CDR3 totals 14 residues. V was trimmed by 0 bases and J by 10 bases, leaving 14 bases between them. DNA of the CDR3: TGCGCCAGCAGCTTGGCCGGGGACCCGCCAGAGCAGTTCTTC. Its translation: CASSLAGDPPEQFF. The whole variable domain, remainder taken from reference TRBV5-1 and TRBJ2-1, is KAGVTQTPRYLIKTRGQQVTLSCSPISGHRSVSWYQQTPGQGLQFLFEYFSETQRNKGNFPGRFSGRQFSNSRSEMNVSTLELGDSALYLCASSLAGDPPEQFFGPGTRLTVL.